Sequencing of this T cell receptor beta chain was carried out in a study of CD8 T cells in Susac syndrome (dated by TCRdb to the late 2010s). Background on the whole study: Whether CD8+ T cell activation and differentiation in Susac syndrome was antigen driven was tested using repertoire sequencing.

Only one count was recorded for this clonotype. There is no known antigen for this receptor. Per-base qualities were not stored, and no clone one base away is much larger. One read alone lends weak support. Between the V and J ends, shortened by 3 bases and 7 bases respectively, the junction contains 9 bases. Sequences LGHDT (CDR1) and YNNKEL (CDR2) are obtained from the germline V gene (reference sequence). The CDR3 starts with the cysteine, ends with the phenylalanine, and has 12 residues. Solely the CDR3 DNA is kept, with 36 bases framed from the first base. The full study reports these points: The number of individuals in the TCR sequencing and HLA analysis was recognized as being relatively small.

Peripheral blood CD8+ and CD4+ T cells from healthy donors, Susac syndrome patients and multiple sclerosis patients were profiled using high-throughput TCR beta sequencing. Healthy donors were age- and sex-matched controls. Bulk CD8+ and CD4+ T cells were purified by magnetic negative isolation, while CD8+ TEMRA cells were enriched using FACS. Blood was drawn into EDTA tubes, processed within 24 hours, and PBMCs were isolated by density gradient centrifugation. PBMCs intended for TCR sequencing were cryopreserved in liquid nitrogen and thawed later in a water bath at 37 degrees C. The sorted or isolated CD4+, CD8+ and CD8+ TEMRA cells reached a purity of at least 90%. RNA was extracted using the RNeasy kit, and roughly 0.5 to 1 ug of the RNA was reverse transcribed with random hexamers. The immunoSEQ multiplex PCR assay, covering 54 Vbeta and 13 Jbeta segments, was used to amplify TCR beta CDR3 regions. PCR amplification bias was corrected by using a synthetic template baseline for primer optimization and computational correction. The authors processed their data as follows. Reads were annotated to V, D and J genes per IMGT and analyzed with immunoSEQ Analyzer, keeping only productive sequences. To calculate clonality, Shannon entropy was normalized by log2 of the number of productive unique sequences and then subtracted from one. For each patient and control, public and private clones were evaluated among the 100 most prevalent clones. Susac-specific clones were defined as absent from healthy and MS cohorts, 1052 published viral clones and other ImmuneACCESS disease sequences. TCRdb ran its own pipeline on the public reads, namely fastp trimming at Q25 and MiXCR clone calling, and kept in-frame beta chains. Records with the same CDR3 protein are collapsed into one entry carrying the most frequent genes and DNA. The authors' filters were not applied to this entry. Present in this sample are around 190,000 distinct CDR3 sequences, 85% to 95% of which were seen just once. The top ten clonotypes cover 0.085% to 0.12% of the sample.

Sequenced input: CD4+ T cells from PBMCs. The sequence is built from TRBV3-1 and TRBJ1-1; TRBD1 is perhaps the D gene, given 5 matching bases. The receptor comes from a human donor in good health. The DNA is TGTGCCAGCAGCCAGACAGCGTATGAAGCTTTCTTT. It is translated as CASSQTAYEAFF.